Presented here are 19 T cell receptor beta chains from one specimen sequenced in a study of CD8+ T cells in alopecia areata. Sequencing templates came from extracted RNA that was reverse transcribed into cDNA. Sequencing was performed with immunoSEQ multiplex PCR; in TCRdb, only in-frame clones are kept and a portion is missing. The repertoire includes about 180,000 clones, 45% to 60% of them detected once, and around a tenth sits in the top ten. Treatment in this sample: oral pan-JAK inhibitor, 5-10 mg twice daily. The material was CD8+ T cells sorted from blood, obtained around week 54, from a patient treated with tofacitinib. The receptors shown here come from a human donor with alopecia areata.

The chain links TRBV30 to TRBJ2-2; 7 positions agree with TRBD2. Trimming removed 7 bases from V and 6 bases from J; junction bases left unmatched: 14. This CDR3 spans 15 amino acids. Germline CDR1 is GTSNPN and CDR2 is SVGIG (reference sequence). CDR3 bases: TGTGCCTACCACGCCGGGGGGAGTCAATCCGGGGAGCTGTTTTTT. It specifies CAYHAGGSQSGELFF.

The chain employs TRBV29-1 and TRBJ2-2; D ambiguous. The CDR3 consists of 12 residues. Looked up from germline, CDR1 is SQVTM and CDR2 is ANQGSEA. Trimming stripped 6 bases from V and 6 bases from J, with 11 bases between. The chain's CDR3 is CSVWAAAGELFF. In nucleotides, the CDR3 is TGCAGCGTCTGGGCGGCAGCCGGGGAGCTGTTTTTT.

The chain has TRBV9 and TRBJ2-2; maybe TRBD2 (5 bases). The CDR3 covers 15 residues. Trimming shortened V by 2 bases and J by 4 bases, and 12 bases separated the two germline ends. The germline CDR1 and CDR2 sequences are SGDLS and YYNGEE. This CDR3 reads CASSVERSGTGELFF. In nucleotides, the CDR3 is TGTGCCAGCAGCGTCGAGCGGTCGGGCACCGGGGAGCTGTTTTTT.

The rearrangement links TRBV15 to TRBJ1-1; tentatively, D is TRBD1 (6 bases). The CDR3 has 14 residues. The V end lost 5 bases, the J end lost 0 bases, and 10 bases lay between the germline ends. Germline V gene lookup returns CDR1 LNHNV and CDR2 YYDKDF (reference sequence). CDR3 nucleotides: TGTGCCACCAGCCCGGGACACTTGAACACTGAAGCTTTCTTT. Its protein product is CATSPGHLNTEAFF.

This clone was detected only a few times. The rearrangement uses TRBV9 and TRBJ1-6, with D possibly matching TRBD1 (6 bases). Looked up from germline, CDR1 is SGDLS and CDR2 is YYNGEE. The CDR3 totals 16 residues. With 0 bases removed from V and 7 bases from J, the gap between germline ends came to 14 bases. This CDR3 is CASSVATGTRNSPLHF. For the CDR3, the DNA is TGTGCCAGCAGCGTAGCTACTGGGACACGGAATTCACCCCTCCACTTT.

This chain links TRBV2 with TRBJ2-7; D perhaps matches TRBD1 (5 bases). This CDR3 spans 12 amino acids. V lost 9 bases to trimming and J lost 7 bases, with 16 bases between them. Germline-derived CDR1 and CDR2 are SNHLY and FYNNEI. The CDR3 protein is CASRLQGHEQYF. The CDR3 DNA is TGTGCCAGTAGGCTCCAGGGTCATGAGCAGTACTTC.

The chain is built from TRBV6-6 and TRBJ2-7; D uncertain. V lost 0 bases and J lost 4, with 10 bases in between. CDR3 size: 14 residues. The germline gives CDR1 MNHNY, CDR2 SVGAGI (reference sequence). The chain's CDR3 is CASSYSAEAYEQYF. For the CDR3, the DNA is TGTGCCAGCAGTTACTCAGCCGAAGCTTACGAGCAGTACTTC.

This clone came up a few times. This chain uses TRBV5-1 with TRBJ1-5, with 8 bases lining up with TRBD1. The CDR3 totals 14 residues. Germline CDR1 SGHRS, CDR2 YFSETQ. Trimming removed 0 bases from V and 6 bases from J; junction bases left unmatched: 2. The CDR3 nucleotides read TGCGCCAGCAGCTTGGGGACAGGGCTTCAGCCCCAGCATTTT. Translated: CASSLGTGLQPQHF.

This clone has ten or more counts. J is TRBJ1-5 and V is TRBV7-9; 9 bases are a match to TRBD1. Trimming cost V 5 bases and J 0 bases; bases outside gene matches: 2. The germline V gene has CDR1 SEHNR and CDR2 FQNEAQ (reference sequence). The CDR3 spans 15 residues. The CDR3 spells CASSKGQGSNQPQHF. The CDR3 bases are TGTGCCAGCAGCAAGGGACAGGGTAGCAATCAGCCCCAGCATTTT.

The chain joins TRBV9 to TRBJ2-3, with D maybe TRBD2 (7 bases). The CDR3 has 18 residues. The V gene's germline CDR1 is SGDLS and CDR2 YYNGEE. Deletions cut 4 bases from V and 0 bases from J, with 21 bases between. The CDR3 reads CASSHPRMRGPSTDTQYF. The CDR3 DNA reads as TGTGCCAGCAGCCACCCTCGTATGCGGGGGCCTAGCACAGATACGCAGTATTTT.

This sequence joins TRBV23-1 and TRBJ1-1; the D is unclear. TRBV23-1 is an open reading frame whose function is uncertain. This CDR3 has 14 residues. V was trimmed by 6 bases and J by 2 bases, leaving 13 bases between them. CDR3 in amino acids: CASRRTVRNTEAFF. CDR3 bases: TGCGCCAGCAGAAGGACGGTCCGAAACACTGAAGCTTTCTTT.

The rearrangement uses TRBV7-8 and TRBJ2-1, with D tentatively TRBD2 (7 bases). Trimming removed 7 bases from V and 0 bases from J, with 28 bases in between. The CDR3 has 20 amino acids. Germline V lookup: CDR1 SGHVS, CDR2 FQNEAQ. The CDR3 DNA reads TGTGCCAGCATCCTATCCGGGGGCGGGGGAGCCCCCCGCTCCTACAATGAGCAGTTCTTC. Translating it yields CASILSGGGGAPRSYNEQFF.

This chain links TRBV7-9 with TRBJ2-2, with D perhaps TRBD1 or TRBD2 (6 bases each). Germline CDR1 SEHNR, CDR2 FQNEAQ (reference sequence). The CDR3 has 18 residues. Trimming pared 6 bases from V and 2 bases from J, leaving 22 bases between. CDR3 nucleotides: TGTGCCAGCAGTTCCCCTCGGGGGCAGGAGCCTAACACCGGGGAGCTGTTTTTT. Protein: CASSSPRGQEPNTGELFF.

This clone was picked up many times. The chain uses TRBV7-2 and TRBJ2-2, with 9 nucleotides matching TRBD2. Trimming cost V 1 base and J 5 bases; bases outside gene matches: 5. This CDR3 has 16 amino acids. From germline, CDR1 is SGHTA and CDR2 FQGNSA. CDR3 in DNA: TGTGCCAGCAGCTTAGGTGTTAGCGGGAGAACCGGGGAGCTGTTTTTT. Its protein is CASSLGVSGRTGELFF.

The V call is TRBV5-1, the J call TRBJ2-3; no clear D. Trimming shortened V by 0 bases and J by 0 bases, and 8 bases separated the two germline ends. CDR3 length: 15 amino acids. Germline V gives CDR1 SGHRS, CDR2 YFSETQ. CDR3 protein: CASSLVTDSTDTQYF. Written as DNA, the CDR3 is TGCGCCAGCAGCTTGGTTACCGACAGCACAGATACGCAGTATTTT.

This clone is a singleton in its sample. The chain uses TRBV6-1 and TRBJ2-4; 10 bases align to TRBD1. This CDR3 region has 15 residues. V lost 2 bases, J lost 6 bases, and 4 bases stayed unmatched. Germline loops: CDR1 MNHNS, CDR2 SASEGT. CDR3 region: CASSEPGQGLNIQYF. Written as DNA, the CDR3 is TGTGCCAGCAGTGAACCGGGACAGGGGTTAAACATTCAGTACTTC.

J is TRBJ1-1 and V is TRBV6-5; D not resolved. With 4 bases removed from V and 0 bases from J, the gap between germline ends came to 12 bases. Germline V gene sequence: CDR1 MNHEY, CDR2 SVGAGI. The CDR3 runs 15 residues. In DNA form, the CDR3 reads TGTGCCAGCAGTTTGGGAGGTGGCATGAACACTGAAGCTTTCTTT. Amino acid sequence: CASSLGGGMNTEAFF.

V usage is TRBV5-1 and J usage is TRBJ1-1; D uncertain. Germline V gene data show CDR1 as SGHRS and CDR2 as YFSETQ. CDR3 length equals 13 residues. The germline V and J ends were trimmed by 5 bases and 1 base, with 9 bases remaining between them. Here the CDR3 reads CASSYDGNTEAFF. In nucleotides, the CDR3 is TGCGCCAGCAGTTACGACGGGAACACTGAAGCTTTCTTT.

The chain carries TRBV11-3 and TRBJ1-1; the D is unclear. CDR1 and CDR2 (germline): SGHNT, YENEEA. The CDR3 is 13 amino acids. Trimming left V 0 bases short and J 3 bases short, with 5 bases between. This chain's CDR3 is CASSLEQDTEAFF. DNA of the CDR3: TGTGCCAGCAGCTTAGAGCAGGACACTGAAGCTTTCTTT.